These T cell receptor beta chains were read from a single sample in a study of T cell responses to AZD1222 COVID-19 vaccine. Using immunoSEQ multiplex PCR, the repertoire was profiled, and TCRdb retains in-frame clones only, with some absent. The sample contains about 140,000 clones, roughly 92% of which appear only once. This specimen was peripheral blood, taken on day 0 of AZD1222 vaccination. The source is an adult in good health. Both conserved end residues are part of each CDR3. Each record gives: J gene, D gene, clone size, V gene, CDR3 DNA, CDR3 protein. The D gene is left open where the match is weak. The size field is filled for only some rows; it gives once, few, many or a size class.

j_gene: TRBJ1-1
d_gene: NA
abundance: NA
v_gene: TRBV2
CDR3nt: TGTGCCAGCAGCCCCAATCCGGACACTGAAGCTTTCTTT
CDR3aa: CASSPNPDTEAFF

j_gene: TRBJ1-1
d_gene: NA
abundance: NA
v_gene: TRBV19
CDR3nt: TGTGCCAGTAGTATGAACGCCATGAACACTGAAGCTTTCTTT
CDR3aa: CASSMNAMNTEAFF

j_gene: TRBJ2-2
d_gene: NA
abundance: NA
v_gene: TRBV27
CDR3nt: TGTGCCAGCAGTTTTTGGTTCGAGAACACCGGGGAGCTGTTTTTT
CDR3aa: CASSFWFENTGELFF

j_gene: TRBJ1-5
d_gene: NA
abundance: NA
v_gene: TRBV7-2
CDR3nt: TGTGCCAGCAGCCATCAAGTAGACCAGCCCCAGCATTTT
CDR3aa: CASSHQVDQPQHF

j_gene: TRBJ1-1
d_gene: NA
abundance: once
v_gene: TRBV18
CDR3nt: TGTGCCAGCTCACCGACCAGGGACACTGAAGCTTTCTTT
CDR3aa: CASSPTRDTEAFF

j_gene: TRBJ1-1
d_gene: TRBD1
abundance: NA
v_gene: TRBV28
CDR3nt: TGTGCCAGCAGCTCCGACAGGGACAGGAACACTGAAGCTTTCTTT
CDR3aa: CASSSDRDRNTEAFF

j_gene: TRBJ1-6
d_gene: TRBD1
abundance: once
v_gene: TRBV19
CDR3nt: TGTGCCAGTAGTACGACAGGGAATAATTCACCCCTCCACTTT
CDR3aa: CASSTTGNNSPLHF

j_gene: TRBJ1-5
d_gene: NA
abundance: NA
v_gene: TRBV7-9
CDR3nt: TGTGCCAGCAGCTTAGACCCACCAAATCAGCCCCAGCATTTT
CDR3aa: CASSLDPPNQPQHF

j_gene: TRBJ2-7
d_gene: NA
abundance: NA
v_gene: TRBV11-2
CDR3nt: TGTGCCAGCAGCTTATTGATCTCAGGGGTACACGAGCAGTACTTC
CDR3aa: CASSLLISGVHEQYF

j_gene: TRBJ2-3
d_gene: TRBD2
abundance: NA
v_gene: TRBV7-2
CDR3nt: TGTGCCAGCAGCCCAGGGACTAGCGGGGATACGCAGTATTTT
CDR3aa: CASSPGTSGDTQYF

j_gene: TRBJ1-3
d_gene: NA
abundance: NA
v_gene: TRBV2
CDR3nt: TGTGCCAGCAGTGAATGGGCCGGACACTCTGGAAACACCATATATTTT
CDR3aa: CASSEWAGHSGNTIYF

j_gene: TRBJ1-4
d_gene: TRBD1
abundance: NA
v_gene: TRBV2
CDR3nt: TGTGCCAGCAGTGAAGAGACAGGGGATGAAAAACTGTTTTTT
CDR3aa: CASSEETGDEKLFF

j_gene: TRBJ2-2
d_gene: TRBD1
abundance: NA
v_gene: TRBV18
CDR3nt: TGTGCCAGCTCACCCCTGTCAGGGGGCACCGGGGAGCTGTTTTTT
CDR3aa: CASSPLSGGTGELFF

j_gene: TRBJ2-1
d_gene: TRBD2
abundance: NA
v_gene: TRBV2
CDR3nt: TGTGCCAGCAGCGATCTATTCGGGACTAGCGGGTTCAATGAGCAGTTCTTC
CDR3aa: CASSDLFGTSGFNEQFF

j_gene: TRBJ1-1
d_gene: NA
abundance: NA
v_gene: TRBV29-1
CDR3nt: TGCAGCGTAGAATCCAGGGGACTGAACACTGAAGCTTTCTTT
CDR3aa: CSVESRGLNTEAFF

j_gene: TRBJ2-1
d_gene: NA
abundance: NA
v_gene: TRBV7-9
CDR3nt: TGTGCCAGCAGCTTAATCTCCCCCGGGAACAATGAGCAGTTCTTC
CDR3aa: CASSLISPGNNEQFF